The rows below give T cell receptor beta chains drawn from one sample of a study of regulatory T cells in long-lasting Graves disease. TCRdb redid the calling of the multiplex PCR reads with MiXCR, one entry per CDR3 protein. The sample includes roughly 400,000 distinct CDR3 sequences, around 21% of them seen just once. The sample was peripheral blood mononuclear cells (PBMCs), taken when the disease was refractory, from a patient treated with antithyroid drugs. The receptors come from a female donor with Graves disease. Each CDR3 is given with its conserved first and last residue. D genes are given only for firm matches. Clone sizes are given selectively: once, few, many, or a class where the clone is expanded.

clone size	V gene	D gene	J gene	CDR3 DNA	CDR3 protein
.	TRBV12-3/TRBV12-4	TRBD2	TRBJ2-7	TGTGCCAGCAGGCTCGACGGGGGGTACGAGCAGTACTTC	CASRLDGGYEQYF
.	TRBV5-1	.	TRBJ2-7	TGTGCCAGCAGCTTGGCCGGAGGGACAACGGTTCGCGAGCAGTACTTC	CASSLAGGTTVREQYF
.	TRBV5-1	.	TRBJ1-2	TGCGCCAGCAGCTCAAAAGAAGGAGGGATGGATGGCTACACCTTC	CASSSKEGGMDGYTF
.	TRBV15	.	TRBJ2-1	TGTGCCACCAGCAGAGACGGACTAAGCTCCTACAATGAGCAGTTCTTC	CATSRDGLSSYNEQFF
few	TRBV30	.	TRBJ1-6	TGTGCCTGGAGTGTAGCTAGAGGAATTAATTCACCCCTCCACTTT	CAWSVARGINSPLHF
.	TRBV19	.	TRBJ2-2	TGTGCCAGTAGTACGCCAGTGGGTACCGGGGAGCTGTTTTTT	CASSTPVGTGELFF
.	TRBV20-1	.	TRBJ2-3	TGCAGTGCCGACCGGGTTACCGGAGCAGATACGCAGTATTTT	CSADRVTGADTQYF
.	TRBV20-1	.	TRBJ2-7	TGCAGTGCTAGAGATCCAAGGGGCTACGAGCAGTACTTC	CSARDPRGYEQYF
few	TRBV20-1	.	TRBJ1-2	TGCAGTGCTAGAGTGGACAGTGTGTATGGCTACACCTTC	CSARVDSVYGYTF
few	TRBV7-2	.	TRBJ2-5	TGTGCCAGCAGCTCGAAGAAAGGTGGGAGCGGAGAGACCCAGTACTTC	CASSSKKGGSGETQYF
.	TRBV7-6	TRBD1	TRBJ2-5	TGTGCCAGCAGGGTTACAGGGGGCGCCGAGACCCAGTACTTC	CASRVTGGAETQYF
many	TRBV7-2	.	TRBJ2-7	TGTGCCAGCAGCTTAGCCTCCCTATCCTACGAGCAGTACTTC	CASSLASLSYEQYF
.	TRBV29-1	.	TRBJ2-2	TGCAGCGTTGGACCGAGGGGAGCGAACACCGGGGAGCTGTTTTTT	CSVGPRGANTGELFF
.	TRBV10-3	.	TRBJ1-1	TGTGCCATCAGTGAGGGAAAGGGGACAAACACTGAAGCTTTCTTT	CAISEGKGTNTEAFF
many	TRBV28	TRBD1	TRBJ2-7	TGTGCCAGCAGTCAGACAGGGGGCAAGGGCGAGCAGTACTTC	CASSQTGGKGEQYF
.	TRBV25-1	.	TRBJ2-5	TGTGCCAGCAGCGCCTCAGGGGCACAAGAGACCCAGTACTTC	CASSASGAQETQYF
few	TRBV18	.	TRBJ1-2	TGTGCCAGCTCCCGTAGAAACTATGGCTACACCTTC	CASSRRNYGYTF
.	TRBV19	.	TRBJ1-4	TGTGCCAGTAGTTCCAGGAGCAAGGATGAAAAACTGTTTTTT	CASSSRSKDEKLFF
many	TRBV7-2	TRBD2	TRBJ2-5	TGTGCCAGCAGCTTACGGGGGGAGACCAAGTACTTC	CASSLRGETKYF
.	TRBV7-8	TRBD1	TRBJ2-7	TGTGCCAGCAGCCTTTGGGGACAGGGATCCTACGAGCAGTACTTC	CASSLWGQGSYEQYF
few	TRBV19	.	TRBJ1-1	TGTGCCAGTAGTATAGGATGGTTGGGGACGGAAGAAGCTTTCTTT	CASSIGWLGTEEAFF